The rows below give T cell receptor beta chains drawn from one sample of a study of shared clonotypes between healthy human individuals. Clones were read by immunoSEQ multiplex PCR, and TCRdb kept only the in-frame ones, dropping some. Here the sample spans 2 million to 2.5 million clones, 90% to 96% being singletons. Sequenced sample: naive CD4+ T cells sorted from blood. These receptors originate from a man aged 18 to 35 in good health. The CDR3 runs from the conserved cysteine through the conserved F or W. The order of the fields is J gene, V gene, D gene, clone size, CDR3 DNA, CDR3 protein. D genes are given only for firm matches. Some rows have no size entry. The others give once, few or many, or a class for an expanded clone.

>TRBJ2-2|TRBV10-2|TRBD2|once
TGCGCCAGCAATGAGAGACTAGCGGGGTCCGGGGAGCTGTTTTTT
CASNERLAGSGELFF
>TRBJ1-5|TRBV5-1|TRBD1|.
TGCGCCAGCAGCCCGGGGGGACAGATCCAAGAGCCCCAGCATTTT
CASSPGGQIQEPQHF
>TRBJ2-7|TRBV4-1|TRBD1|.
TGCGCCAGCAGCCAAGAAGCGGGACAGGGGGCTCGACACGAGCAGTACTTC
CASSQEAGQGARHEQYF
>TRBJ2-3|TRBV5-5|.|.
TGTGCCAGCAGCTTGTCGATCTATCCCTCCACAGATACGCAGTATTTT
CASSLSIYPSTDTQYF
>TRBJ2-2|TRBV18|TRBD2|once
TGTGCCAGCTCACCGAGGACTAGCGTGAACACCGGGGAGCTGTTTTTT
CASSPRTSVNTGELFF
>TRBJ1-1|TRBV5-4|TRBD1|.
TGTGCCAGCAGCACAGGGACAGTGGGCACTGAAGCTTTCTTT
CASSTGTVGTEAFF
>TRBJ2-7|TRBV5-4|.|.
TGTGCCAGCAGCTTGGAACAGGGTTACTCCTACGAGCAGTACTTC
CASSLEQGYSYEQYF
>TRBJ2-7|TRBV10-3|.|.
TGTGCCATCAGTGAGTCTCACGAGCAGTACTTC
CAISESHEQYF
>TRBJ1-5|TRBV6-1|.|.
TGTGCCAGCAGTGACCCTAGTCAGGTCTTCGGGAATCAGCCCCAGCATTTT
CASSDPSQVFGNQPQHF
>TRBJ1-6|TRBV6-4|.|.
TGTGCCAGCAGTGACTCAGCGGGTTCACCCCTCCACTTT
CASSDSAGSPLHF
>TRBJ1-3|TRBV10-3|.|.
TGTGCCATCAGTGACAGGGGTTCAGGAAACACCATATATTTT
CAISDRGSGNTIYF
>TRBJ2-7|TRBV28|TRBD2|.
TGTGCCAGCAGCCTTAGCGGGGGGAGCTACGAGCAGTACTTC
CASSLSGGSYEQYF
>TRBJ1-5|TRBV30|TRBD1|.
TGTGCCTGGAGTGCCCCGGGACAGATAAATCAGCCCCAGCATTTT
CAWSAPGQINQPQHF
>TRBJ1-1|TRBV30|.|once
TGTGCCCACAAAGAGGGGGGGGTACCGTACACTGAAGCTTTCTTT
CAHKEGGVPYTEAFF
>TRBJ2-7|TRBV28|.|once
TGTGCCAGCAGTACCGGGGCAGGGGCATGGGTCTACGAGCAGTACTTC
CASSTGAGAWVYEQYF
>TRBJ2-2|TRBV28|.|.
TGTGCCAGCAGTTTTGGGGGACCGAACACCGGGGAGCTGTTTTTT
CASSFGGPNTGELFF
>TRBJ2-3|TRBV5-6|.|.
TGTGCCAGCAGCTTGGTAGCAGATCCCCTCACAGATACGCAGTATTTT
CASSLVADPLTDTQYF
>TRBJ1-1|TRBV6-1|.|.
TGTGCCAGCAGGGATCAGGGGTTCACTGAAGCTTTCTTT
CASRDQGFTEAFF
>TRBJ2-5|TRBV5-1|.|.
TGCGCCAGCAGCCAGGGTGATGAAGAGACCCAGTACTTC
CASSQGDEETQYF
>TRBJ2-7|TRBV19|.|.
TGTGCCAGTAGTCGACAGAAGGGTGGGACCTACGAGCAGTACTTC
CASSRQKGGTYEQYF
>TRBJ2-7|TRBV11-2|TRBD2|.
TGTGCCAGCAGCCCTATTAGCGGGAGGAGGGGCGACGAGCAGTACTTC
CASSPISGRRGDEQYF
>TRBJ2-1|TRBV19|TRBD1|.
TGTGCCAGTAGTATTGAGTGGGACAGGTCCTACAATGAGCAGTTCTTC
CASSIEWDRSYNEQFF
>TRBJ2-2|TRBV10-2|TRBD2|.
TGCGCCAGCACCGGGACTAGCGGCACCGGGGAGCTGTTTTTT
CASTGTSGTGELFF
>TRBJ1-5|TRBV7-9|.|.
TGTGCCAGCAGCTTAGACAGGGCCGATCAGCCCCAGCATTTT
CASSLDRADQPQHF
>TRBJ1-2|TRBV9|.|.
TGTGCCAGCAGCACGGACGAGTTCTATGGCTACACCTTC
CASSTDEFYGYTF
>TRBJ2-1|TRBV10-3|TRBD1|.
TGTGCCATCAGCAGAAACGGACAGGGGGCAAACAATGAGCAGTTCTTC
CAISRNGQGANNEQFF
>TRBJ2-1|TRBV30|.|.
TGTGCCTGGAGTTTGGGCGAGAACTACAATGAGCAGTTCTTC
CAWSLGENYNEQFF
>TRBJ2-3|TRBV2|TRBD1|.
TGTGCCAGCTCTGGGACAGGGAGCACAGATACGCAGTATTTT
CASSGTGSTDTQYF
>TRBJ1-6|TRBV5-6|.|.
TGTGCCAGCAGCTGGTTCGGGCTGATGAATTCACCCCTCCACTTT
CASSWFGLMNSPLHF
>TRBJ2-5|TRBV19|TRBD2|.
TGTGCCAGTAGCCGGACTAGCGATGTGGAGACCCAGTACTTC
CASSRTSDVETQYF
>TRBJ2-3|TRBV7-2|.|.
TGTGCCAGCAGCTTACTAACCACAGATACGCAGTATTTT
CASSLLTTDTQYF
>TRBJ2-1|TRBV4-1|.|.
TGCGCCAGCAGCCACCCTACCAGGAGCTCCTACAATGAGCAGTTCTTC
CASSHPTRSSYNEQFF
>TRBJ2-7|TRBV25-1|.|.
TGTGCCAGCAGTGAATTCGGGGGTCGCTACGAGCAGTACTTC
CASSEFGGRYEQYF
>TRBJ2-7|TRBV6-6|.|few
TGTGCCAGCAGGTCGGTACGTTTATACGAGCAGTACTTC
CASRSVRLYEQYF
>TRBJ2-7|TRBV7-9|TRBD1|.
TGTGCCAGCACCACAAGCCGGGACAGGGCCCACGAGCAGTACTTC
CASTTSRDRAHEQYF
>TRBJ2-5|TRBV5-1|TRBD1|.
TGCGCCAGCAGCTTGGCCGGCGGCGAGGGGGCCCGGGAGACCCAGTACTTC
CASSLAGGEGARETQYF
>TRBJ1-2|TRBV19|TRBD1|once
TGTGCCAGTAGTGCTACAGGGGTAGCTAACTATGGCTACACCTTC
CASSATGVANYGYTF